This is a list of T cell receptor beta chains from one sample in a study of blood T cells in healthy people across ages. MiXCR, run by TCRdb on the 5' RACE reads, gives a single entry per CDR3 protein. The sample has 750,000 or so distinct CDR3 sequences, around 25% seen once; the top ten hold 8% to 10%. The sample also formed part of further work on T cells of mothers and their children.

The sequenced sample consisted of blood. Receptors were obtained from a boy younger than 18 in good health. CDR3s include the opening cysteine and the closing phenylalanine or tryptophan. A D gene is named only where the DNA matches it firmly. Some rows have no size entry. The others give once, few or many, or a class for an expanded clone.

J gene,clone size,D gene,V gene,CDR3 protein,CDR3 DNA
TRBJ2-5,few,.,TRBV12-3/TRBV12-4,CASRLGIQETQYF,TGTGCCAGCCGTTTGGGGATCCAAGAGACCCAGTACTTC
TRBJ2-6,few,.,TRBV15,CATSRDWGTADSGANVLTF,TGTGCCACCAGCAGAGATTGGGGGACGGCTGACTCTGGGGCCAACGTCCTGACTTTC
TRBJ2-5,few,TRBD2,TRBV6-1,CASSEGLAGGRETQYF,TGTGCCAGCAGTGAGGGTCTAGCGGGAGGTCGGGAGACCCAGTACTTC
TRBJ2-6,once,TRBD1,TRBV27,CASSLYSGTGHSGANVLTF,TGTGCCAGCAGTTTATATTCCGGGACAGGTCACTCTGGGGCCAATGTCCTGACTTTC
TRBJ2-1,few,TRBD2,TRBV5-1,CASSLVGLADSYNEQFF,TGCGCCAGCAGCTTGGTAGGACTAGCGGACTCCTACAATGAGCAGTTCTTC
TRBJ2-3,.,TRBD2,TRBV4-2,CASSQELAGVTDTQYF,TGTGCCAGCAGCCAAGAATTAGCGGGGGTAACAGATACGCAGTATTTT
TRBJ2-7,few,TRBD1,TRBV29-1,CSGGTGGGEQYF,TGCAGCGGCGGGACAGGGGGCGGCGAGCAGTACTTC
TRBJ2-6,.,.,TRBV12-3/TRBV12-4,CASSSPKGRGTSGANVLTF,TGTGCCAGCAGCTCCCCCAAGGGGCGAGGGACATCTGGGGCCAACGTCCTGACTTTC
TRBJ2-2,.,TRBD1,TRBV5-4,CASSGQGVGTGELFF,TGTGCCAGCAGTGGACAGGGGGTGGGGACCGGGGAGCTGTTTTTT
TRBJ1-4,few,.,TRBV7-2,CASSSASGKLFF,TGTGCCAGCAGCTCGGCATCCGGCAAACTGTTTTTT
TRBJ1-1,.,.,TRBV20-1,CSASRWARNPEAFF,TGCAGTGCTAGTAGGTGGGCCCGCAATCCTGAAGCTTTCTTT
TRBJ1-2,few,.,TRBV2,CASLAEDDYGYTF,TGTGCCAGCTTAGCGGAGGACGACTATGGCTACACCTTC
TRBJ2-5,.,.,TRBV3-1,CASNAAYFQETQYF,TGTGCCAGCAACGCGGCATACTTCCAAGAGACCCAGTACTTC
TRBJ2-7,few,.,TRBV15,CATSSSLSEQYF,TGTGCCACCAGCAGCAGTCTATCCGAGCAGTACTTC
TRBJ1-5,.,.,TRBV5-6,CASSLAGSTDKKPQHF,TGTGCCAGCAGCTTGGCCGGTTCTACAGACAAAAAGCCCCAGCATTTT
TRBJ1-1,many,.,TRBV7-9,CASSLSSLNTEAFF,TGTGCCAGCAGCTTATCTAGTCTGAACACTGAAGCTTTCTTT
TRBJ2-1,few,.,TRBV5-1,CASSLSGGAPYNEQFF,TGCGCCAGCAGCTTGTCGGGGGGCGCCCCCTACAATGAGCAGTTCTTC
TRBJ2-1,few,.,TRBV12-3/TRBV12-4,CASSSIGGINNEQFF,TGTGCCAGCAGTTCGATCGGGGGAATAAATAATGAGCAGTTCTTC
TRBJ2-7,few,.,TRBV20-1,CSALRAEAYEQYF,TGCAGTGCTCTGAGGGCTGAAGCCTACGAGCAGTACTTC
TRBJ1-1,few,.,TRBV20-1,CSAKGRLGTEAFF,TGCAGTGCCAAGGGGAGGTTGGGCACTGAAGCTTTCTTT
TRBJ1-2,.,.,TRBV6-6,CASSYSPSLGYGYTF,TGTGCCAGCAGTTACTCTCCCAGTCTAGGTTATGGCTACACCTTC
TRBJ1-1,few,.,TRBV14,CASSQDIGAEAFF,TGTGCCAGCAGCCAAGATATCGGAGCTGAAGCTTTCTTT
TRBJ2-1,few,TRBD2,TRBV12-3/TRBV12-4,CASSLQGGGSYEQFF,TGTGCCAGCAGTTTACAAGGAGGCGGGAGCTATGAGCAGTTCTTC
TRBJ2-1,.,TRBD2,TRBV5-1,CASSTGRADNEQFF,TGCGCCAGCAGTACCGGGAGGGCCGACAATGAGCAGTTCTTC
TRBJ2-2,.,TRBD2,TRBV4-1,CASSQSGSINGELFF,TGCGCCAGCAGTCAAAGCGGGAGCATTAACGGGGAGCTGTTTTTT
TRBJ1-1,few,.,TRBV7-9,CASSLAVLNTEAFF,TGTGCCAGCAGCTTAGCGGTTTTGAACACTGAAGCTTTCTTT
TRBJ1-3,.,.,TRBV20-1,CSARDLENTIYF,TGCAGTGCTAGAGATCTTGAAAACACCATATATTTT
TRBJ2-5,.,.,TRBV9,CASSGPFGGETQYF,TGTGCCAGCAGCGGACCTTTCGGCGGGGAGACCCAGTACTTC
TRBJ2-7,few,TRBD1,TRBV7-3,CASSFFPGQTYEQYF,TGTGCCAGCAGCTTTTTTCCGGGACAGACCTACGAGCAGTACTTC
TRBJ2-5,.,TRBD1,TRBV12-3/TRBV12-4,CASTPTGGETQYF,TGTGCCAGCACCCCGACAGGGGGGGAGACCCAGTACTTC
TRBJ1-1,.,.,TRBV2,CASSQRARTEAFF,TGTGCCAGCAGTCAAAGGGCCCGAACTGAAGCTTTCTTT
TRBJ2-7,few,.,TRBV9,CASSVGFSSEQYF,TGTGCCAGCAGCGTAGGATTCTCCTCCGAGCAGTACTTC
TRBJ2-7,few,TRBD2,TRBV6-1,CASSQNNLAGAPVYEQYF,TGTGCCAGCAGCCAGAATAACCTAGCGGGGGCGCCAGTCTACGAGCAGTACTTC
TRBJ2-2,.,.,TRBV9,CASSRVSNTGELFF,TGTGCCAGCAGTCGGGTATCGAACACCGGGGAGCTGTTTTTT
TRBJ2-1,few,.,TRBV29-1,CSVESLQGLSYNEQFF,TGCAGCGTTGAAAGTTTACAGGGACTCTCCTACAATGAGCAGTTCTTC
TRBJ2-2,.,TRBD2,TRBV13,CASSKGLAGVNTGELFF,TGTGCCAGCAGCAAGGGACTAGCGGGGGTGAACACCGGGGAGCTGTTTTTT
TRBJ1-2,.,.,TRBV20-1,CSANPPPENYGYTF,TGCAGTGCCAACCCGCCCCCAGAGAACTATGGCTACACCTTC
TRBJ2-3,.,TRBD2,TRBV20-1,CSARDRLAGADTQYF,TGCAGTGCTAGAGATCGGCTAGCGGGTGCGGATACGCAGTATTTT
TRBJ2-7,few,TRBD1,TRBV5-5,CASSDREQGRGYEQYF,TGTGCCAGCAGCGATCGAGAACAGGGGCGCGGTTACGAGCAGTACTTC
TRBJ2-1,.,TRBD2,TRBV20-1,CSTNIGLAGDNEQFF,TGCAGCACTAACATCGGACTAGCGGGAGACAATGAGCAGTTCTTC
TRBJ2-7,few,TRBD2,TRBV12-3/TRBV12-4,CASSSTSGAGSYEQYF,TGTGCCAGCAGTTCCACGAGCGGGGCCGGCTCCTACGAGCAGTACTTC
TRBJ2-4,.,TRBD1,TRBV20-1,CSARFGQGTAKNIQYF,TGCAGTGCTAGGTTTGGACAGGGGACAGCCAAAAACATTCAGTACTTC
TRBJ2-3,few,.,TRBV6-1,CASSERWRLDTQYF,TGTGCCAGCAGTGAACGGTGGCGTCTGGATACGCAGTATTTT
TRBJ2-7,.,.,TRBV20-1,CSATQPGAVEQYF,TGCAGTGCCACCCAACCAGGGGCAGTAGAGCAGTACTTC
TRBJ1-5,.,.,TRBV10-3,CAISESLQGSNQPQHF,TGTGCCATCAGTGAGTCGCTTCAGGGTAGCAATCAGCCCCAGCATTTT
TRBJ1-4,.,.,TRBV10-3,CAIGQGRGENLFF,TGTGCCATCGGGCAGGGTCGGGGCGAAAACCTGTTCTTT